The rows below give T cell receptor beta chains drawn from one sample of a study of blood T cell repertoires in COVID-19. Profiling relied on immunoSEQ multiplex PCR, and the TCRdb table lists in-frame clones only, not all of them. Of fewer than 250,000 clones listed, about 85% are singletons. The sequencing sample was made of peripheral blood. These receptors were collected from a man aged 40-55 years with acute or convalescent COVID-19. Each CDR3 is given with its conserved first and last residue. Each record gives: CDR3 DNA, CDR3 protein, clone size, V gene, J gene, D gene. The D gene is left open where the match is weak. Clone size is stated in some rows and not others, as once, few, many or a class when expanded.

cdr3_nt: TGCGCCAGCAGCTTGCCCATTAACACCGGGGAGCTGTTTTTT; cdr3_aa: CASSLPINTGELFF; clone_size: once; v_call: TRBV5-1; j_call: TRBJ2-2; d_call: -
cdr3_nt: TGTGCCAGCAGCTTGGGGAGGGAGACCCAGTACTTC; cdr3_aa: CASSLGRETQYF; clone_size: few; v_call: TRBV5-4; j_call: TRBJ2-5; d_call: -
cdr3_nt: TGCAGTGCTTCACGGGGTCAGCCCCAGCATTTT; cdr3_aa: CSASRGQPQHF; clone_size: -; v_call: TRBV20-1; j_call: TRBJ1-5; d_call: -
cdr3_nt: TGTGCCAGCAGTCCGCGCAGGGGGCCCACAGATACGCAGTATTTT; cdr3_aa: CASSPRRGPTDTQYF; clone_size: -; v_call: TRBV5-4; j_call: TRBJ2-3; d_call: TRBD1
cdr3_nt: TGTGCCAGCAGTACAGGGGCTAATAATTCACCCCTCCACTTT; cdr3_aa: CASSTGANNSPLHF; clone_size: -; v_call: TRBV6-5; j_call: TRBJ1-6; d_call: TRBD1
cdr3_nt: TGTGCCAGCAGTAAACTCGGAGGGTACGAGCAGTACTTC; cdr3_aa: CASSKLGGYEQYF; clone_size: -; v_call: TRBV11-2; j_call: TRBJ2-7; d_call: -
cdr3_nt: TGTGCCAGTAGTCTGCCGGGCTATGGCTACACCTTC; cdr3_aa: CASSLPGYGYTF; clone_size: once; v_call: TRBV19; j_call: TRBJ1-2; d_call: -
cdr3_nt: TGTGCCAGCAGCTTAAATCCAGCGGGGGGCGCAGATACGCAGTATTTT; cdr3_aa: CASSLNPAGGADTQYF; clone_size: few; v_call: TRBV7-3; j_call: TRBJ2-3; d_call: TRBD2
cdr3_nt: TGCGCCAGCAGTCAATCGAGGCTCTTATATGGCTACACCTTC; cdr3_aa: CASSQSRLLYGYTF; clone_size: -; v_call: TRBV23-1; j_call: TRBJ1-2; d_call: -
cdr3_nt: TGTGCCAGCACGGGTTCCACAGGAGACGCTTTCTTT; cdr3_aa: CASTGSTGDAFF; clone_size: -; v_call: TRBV6-5; j_call: TRBJ1-1; d_call: -
cdr3_nt: TGTGCCAGCAGCCTCACCGGTGCGGCCCAGTACTTC; cdr3_aa: CASSLTGAAQYF; clone_size: -; v_call: TRBV11-2; j_call: TRBJ2-5; d_call: -
cdr3_nt: TGTGCCAGCGGACTAGCGGGGATCACAGATACGCAGTATTTT; cdr3_aa: CASGLAGITDTQYF; clone_size: -; v_call: TRBV28; j_call: TRBJ2-3; d_call: TRBD2
cdr3_nt: TGTGCCAGCAGCGCAGTTGACAGGGTACGCACCGGGGAGCTGTTTTTT; cdr3_aa: CASSAVDRVRTGELFF; clone_size: -; v_call: TRBV9; j_call: TRBJ2-2; d_call: TRBD1
cdr3_nt: TGTGCCTCCAGACAGGGCTCGGTGACTGGAAACACCATATATTTT; cdr3_aa: CASRQGSVTGNTIYF; clone_size: -; v_call: TRBV30; j_call: TRBJ1-3; d_call: TRBD1
cdr3_nt: TGTGCCAGTAGCAGAGGACTAGTACCCAACAATGAGCAGTTCTTC; cdr3_aa: CASSRGLVPNNEQFF; clone_size: -; v_call: TRBV19; j_call: TRBJ2-1; d_call: TRBD2
cdr3_nt: TGTGCCACGTCAGGGGCCGAAAACATTCAGTACTTC; cdr3_aa: CATSGAENIQYF; clone_size: -; v_call: TRBV24-1; j_call: TRBJ2-4; d_call: -
cdr3_nt: TGTGCCAGCAGTGATAATACCGGGGGGAACACTGAAGCTTTCTTT; cdr3_aa: CASSDNTGGNTEAFF; clone_size: once; v_call: TRBV2; j_call: TRBJ1-1; d_call: -
cdr3_nt: TGTGCCAGCAGACCGGGGGGGCGGACCGGGGAGCTGTTTTTT; cdr3_aa: CASRPGGRTGELFF; clone_size: -; v_call: TRBV9; j_call: TRBJ2-2; d_call: TRBD2
cdr3_nt: TGTGCCAGCAGCTTAGGGACAGAGTTTGAAGCTTTCTTT; cdr3_aa: CASSLGTEFEAFF; clone_size: -; v_call: TRBV7-3; j_call: TRBJ1-1; d_call: TRBD1
cdr3_nt: TGTGCCAGCAGCCAACAGGGCACCCTATCTAATGAAAAACTGTTTTTT; cdr3_aa: CASSQQGTLSNEKLFF; clone_size: -; v_call: TRBV11-2; j_call: TRBJ1-4; d_call: -
cdr3_nt: TGCAGTGCTAGTCAAGACACTGGGGCCAACGTCCTGACTTTC; cdr3_aa: CSASQDTGANVLTF; clone_size: -; v_call: TRBV20-1; j_call: TRBJ2-6; d_call: -
cdr3_nt: TGTGCCAGCAGCCAAGGGAGCTCCTACAATGAGCAGTTCTTC; cdr3_aa: CASSQGSSYNEQFF; clone_size: -; v_call: TRBV11-3; j_call: TRBJ2-1; d_call: -
cdr3_nt: TGTGCCAGCAGTGAACAGGGTACGATCTCCTACGAGCAGTACTTC; cdr3_aa: CASSEQGTISYEQYF; clone_size: -; v_call: TRBV28; j_call: TRBJ2-7; d_call: -
cdr3_nt: TGTGCCAGCACCTCACTAGCGGGGGCTGTAAATGAGCAGTTCTTC; cdr3_aa: CASTSLAGAVNEQFF; clone_size: -; v_call: TRBV28; j_call: TRBJ2-1; d_call: TRBD2
cdr3_nt: TGTGCCAGCAGCCAAGAGACAGGGACCTACAATGAGCAGTTCTTC; cdr3_aa: CASSQETGTYNEQFF; clone_size: -; v_call: TRBV3-1/TRBV3-2; j_call: TRBJ2-1; d_call: TRBD1
cdr3_nt: TGTGCCAGCAGCGGACTAGAGTCGTACAATGAGCAGTTCTTC; cdr3_aa: CASSGLESYNEQFF; clone_size: -; v_call: TRBV11-2; j_call: TRBJ2-1; d_call: TRBD2
cdr3_nt: TGTGCCAGCAGCGAGGGGACAGGCAATTCACCCCTCCACTTT; cdr3_aa: CASSEGTGNSPLHF; clone_size: -; v_call: TRBV11-2; j_call: TRBJ1-6; d_call: TRBD1
cdr3_nt: TGTGCCAGCAGCCGACGGACAGGGGGAACTGCAGATACGCAGTATTTT; cdr3_aa: CASSRRTGGTADTQYF; clone_size: -; v_call: TRBV3-1/TRBV3-2; j_call: TRBJ2-3; d_call: TRBD1
cdr3_nt: TGTGCCAGCAGCACACCCTTAGGGACGGGGGGATACAATGAGCAGTTCTTC; cdr3_aa: CASSTPLGTGGYNEQFF; clone_size: -; v_call: TRBV7-9; j_call: TRBJ2-1; d_call: TRBD2
cdr3_nt: TGTGCCAGCAGCTTGGAATACAGGGCGATTGGCACCGGGGAGCTGTTTTTT; cdr3_aa: CASSLEYRAIGTGELFF; clone_size: -; v_call: TRBV5-6; j_call: TRBJ2-2; d_call: -
cdr3_nt: TGCAGCGGACAGAGCTCTGGGGCCAACGTCCTGACTTTC; cdr3_aa: CSGQSSGANVLTF; clone_size: -; v_call: TRBV29-1; j_call: TRBJ2-6; d_call: -
cdr3_nt: TGTGCCAGCGGTCCGCGAGAGTATGGCTACACCTTC; cdr3_aa: CASGPREYGYTF; clone_size: -; v_call: TRBV28; j_call: TRBJ1-2; d_call: -
cdr3_nt: TGCGCCAGCAGTCAATACAAGTACAGGAGATCCTATGGCTACACCTTC; cdr3_aa: CASSQYKYRRSYGYTF; clone_size: -; v_call: TRBV23-1; j_call: TRBJ1-2; d_call: -
cdr3_nt: TGTGCCAGCAGCCTCGTGAACACTGAAGCTTTCTTT; cdr3_aa: CASSLVNTEAFF; clone_size: -; v_call: TRBV3-1/TRBV3-2; j_call: TRBJ1-1; d_call: -
cdr3_nt: TGTGCCAGCAGCTTAGGCGGTAAGGCCAGCACTGAAGCTTTCTTT; cdr3_aa: CASSLGGKASTEAFF; clone_size: -; v_call: TRBV11-3; j_call: TRBJ1-1; d_call: -
cdr3_nt: TGTGCCAGCAGCTCCCTCAGCGGGGGGGCCATGAACACCATATATTTT; cdr3_aa: CASSSLSGGAMNTIYF; clone_size: -; v_call: TRBV7-3; j_call: TRBJ1-3; d_call: -
cdr3_nt: TGTGCCAGCAGTTTATTCCCTTACGAGCAGTACTTC; cdr3_aa: CASSLFPYEQYF; clone_size: -; v_call: TRBV28; j_call: TRBJ2-7; d_call: -
cdr3_nt: TGTGCCAGAAGCTTGTGCGTTGGACTAGCCAAAAACATTCAGTACTTC; cdr3_aa: CARSLCVGLAKNIQYF; clone_size: -; v_call: TRBV5-3; j_call: TRBJ2-4; d_call: -
cdr3_nt: TGTGCCAGTAGCGACAGGGGAAGGGAGCCCCAGCATTTT; cdr3_aa: CASSDRGREPQHF; clone_size: -; v_call: TRBV19; j_call: TRBJ1-5; d_call: TRBD1
cdr3_nt: TGTGCCAGCAGCTTAGGATCAGGGTCCTACGAGCAGTACTTC; cdr3_aa: CASSLGSGSYEQYF; clone_size: -; v_call: TRBV7-2; j_call: TRBJ2-7; d_call: -
cdr3_nt: TGTGCCAGCGTAGGACAGGGCGCGGGGGGCTACACCTTC; cdr3_aa: CASVGQGAGGYTF; clone_size: once; v_call: TRBV12-3/TRBV12-4; j_call: TRBJ1-2; d_call: TRBD1
cdr3_nt: TGTGCCATCTCTCAGGGTGGCTATGGCTACACCTTC; cdr3_aa: CAISQGGYGYTF; clone_size: -; v_call: TRBV3-1/TRBV3-2; j_call: TRBJ1-2; d_call: -
cdr3_nt: TGCGCCAGCAGCCCTTTTGACAGGACGAATGAGCAGTTCTTC; cdr3_aa: CASSPFDRTNEQFF; clone_size: -; v_call: TRBV5-1; j_call: TRBJ2-1; d_call: -
cdr3_nt: TGTGCCAGCAGTCTAGCCCGCTCCTACGAGCAGTACTTC; cdr3_aa: CASSLARSYEQYF; clone_size: -; v_call: TRBV6-6; j_call: TRBJ2-7; d_call: -
cdr3_nt: TGTGCCAGCAGCTTATATTCAGGGGCAGGCACTGAAGCTTTCTTT; cdr3_aa: CASSLYSGAGTEAFF; clone_size: -; v_call: TRBV5-5; j_call: TRBJ1-1; d_call: -
cdr3_nt: TGTGCCAGCAGTGCCCGGACTAGCGGGGGGAGGAATGAGCAGTTCTTC; cdr3_aa: CASSARTSGGRNEQFF; clone_size: once; v_call: TRBV2; j_call: TRBJ2-1; d_call: TRBD2
cdr3_nt: TGCAGTGCTAGTGACAGGAGGAGCTCCTATAATTCACCCCTCCACTTT; cdr3_aa: CSASDRRSSYNSPLHF; clone_size: few; v_call: TRBV20-1; j_call: TRBJ1-6; d_call: -
cdr3_nt: TGCGGGTCCGGGACATCCGCCTACAATGAGCAGTTCTTC; cdr3_aa: CGSGTSAYNEQFF; clone_size: -; v_call: TRBV29-1; j_call: TRBJ2-1; d_call: -
cdr3_nt: TGTGCCAGCAGTCCACCGGACAGGGCGGGAGAGCAGTACTTC; cdr3_aa: CASSPPDRAGEQYF; clone_size: few; v_call: TRBV28; j_call: TRBJ2-7; d_call: TRBD1
cdr3_nt: TGTGCCAGTACCAAATTTGGACAGGGCCGTGAAAAACTGTTTTTT; cdr3_aa: CASTKFGQGREKLFF; clone_size: -; v_call: TRBV19; j_call: TRBJ1-4; d_call: TRBD1
cdr3_nt: TGTGCCAGCAATAGACAGGGCACTAGCAATCAGCCCCAGCATTTT; cdr3_aa: CASNRQGTSNQPQHF; clone_size: -; v_call: TRBV9; j_call: TRBJ1-5; d_call: TRBD1
cdr3_nt: TGTGCCAGCAGTGTCGTCAATCAGCTGTTTTTT; cdr3_aa: CASSVVNQLFF; clone_size: once; v_call: TRBV2; j_call: TRBJ1-4; d_call: -
cdr3_nt: TGTGCCATCAGTGTACAGGGGTGGTACGAGCAGTACTTC; cdr3_aa: CAISVQGWYEQYF; clone_size: once; v_call: TRBV10-3; j_call: TRBJ2-7; d_call: TRBD1
cdr3_nt: TGTGCCAGTAAACCTACAGAGAACACCGGGGAGCTGTTTTTT; cdr3_aa: CASKPTENTGELFF; clone_size: -; v_call: TRBV2; j_call: TRBJ2-2; d_call: -